These 28 T cell receptor beta chains were all obtained from the same sample, sequenced in a study of cytomegalovirus exposure and HLA in healthy donors. Use of 60 Vbeta and 13 Jbeta primers characterized the PCR. The table came from immunoSEQ multiplex PCR; TCRdb's copy has only in-frame clones and leaves some out. The repertoire holds more than 40,000 clones, with roughly 80% as singletons. The sample comprised PBMCs. The origin of the receptors is a man aged 45 to 65 in good health and CMV-seronegative.

V gene TRBV5-1 combines with J gene TRBJ2-7; D perhaps matches TRBD1 (5 bases). The CDR3 is made up of 15 amino acids. Germline CDR1 reads SGHRS; CDR2 reads YFSETQ. V lost 0 bases and J 0 bases, leaving 10 bases between the germline ends. In DNA, the CDR3 is TGCGCCAGCAGCTTGGCTTCAGGGAACTCCTACGAGCAGTACTTC. Residues: CASSLASGNSYEQYF.

This clone appeared a few times. The J gene is TRBJ1-3, the V gene TRBV4-1; a weak D match, TRBD1 (5 bases). V gave up 0 bases and J gave up 7 bases, with 7 bases separating them. Germline V gene data show CDR1 as MGHRA and CDR2 as YSYEKL. This CDR3 spans 13 amino acids. The CDR3: CASSQETDNTIYF. The CDR3 nucleotides are TGCGCCAGCAGCCAAGAGACAGATAACACCATATATTTT.

The genes are TRBV6-5 and TRBJ2-7, with 9 bases aligning to TRBD1. CDR1 is MNHEY and CDR2 is SVGAGI in the germline V gene. Trimming removed 9 bases from V and 4 bases from J; junction bases left unmatched: 7. The CDR3 length is 13 residues. The CDR3 DNA reads TGTGCCAGTACCCGGGACAGGGATTACGAGCAGTACTTC. Translated, it gives CASTRDRDYEQYF.

CDR3 sequence: CASSPGQTNTGELFF. In nucleotides, the CDR3 is TGTGCCAGCAGTCCGGGACAGACGAACACCGGGGAGCTGTTTTTT. The chain couples TRBV9 to TRBJ2-2, with 7 positions matching TRBD1. Looked up from germline, CDR1 is SGDLS and CDR2 is YYNGEE. The V and J ends lost 5 bases and 0 bases, in that order; junction bases with no gene match: 4. This CDR3 has 15 residues.

J is TRBJ2-1 and V is TRBV7-3; 7 nucleotides align to TRBD2. The CDR3 contains 15 residues. CDR1 is SGHTA and CDR2 is FQGTGA in the germline V gene. V lost 4 bases, J lost 6 bases, and 9 bases stayed unmatched. The CDR3 nucleotides read TGTGCCAGCAGCTCTGAAGCGGGGCGCTTCAATGAGCAGTTCTTC. Its translation: CASSSEAGRFNEQFF. Combining the CDR3 with reference TRBV7-3 and TRBJ2-1 gives the whole variable domain GAGVSQTPSNKVTEKGKYVELRCDPISGHTALYWYRQSLGQGPEFLIYFQGTGAADDSGLPNDRFFAVRPEGSVSTLKIQRTERGDSAVYLCASSSEAGRFNEQFFGPGTRLTVL.

This clone was picked up one time. A junction boundary mismatches the germline segment, possibly from a read error. The chain has TRBV7-9 and TRBJ2-7; possible D gene TRBD2, 6 bases. Germline CDR1 is SEHNR and CDR2 is FQNEAQ (reference sequence). The CDR3 runs 15 residues. The CDR3 DNA is TGTTCCAGCAGCTTCTCCCGGGACGGAGGGTCCGAGCAGTACTTC. Its translation is CSSSFSRDGGSEQYF.

The chain carries TRBV6-5 and TRBJ1-5; 7 bases fit TRBD1. The CDR3 extends over 14 amino acids. Per the germline V gene, CDR1 is MNHEY and CDR2 is SVGAGI. The V and J ends lost 2 bases and 9 bases, in that order; junction bases with no gene match: 7. The CDR3 loop reads CASSYDRAEGPQHF. The CDR3 DNA reads as TGTGCCAGCAGTTACGACAGGGCCGAGGGGCCCCAGCATTTT.

This clone was seen once. At one end, the junction sequence differs from germline, possibly due to a read error. The chain has TRBV7-9 and TRBJ2-5, with 10 positions matching TRBD2. Per germline, CDR1 SEHNR and CDR2 FQNEAQ (reference sequence). This CDR3 has 19 residues. The CDR3 coding sequence is TGTTCCAGCAGCTTTCCCATTAGCGGGAGGAAACTACCTCAAGAGACCCAGTACTTC. Translated, it gives CSSSFPISGRKLPQETQYF.

This rearrangement joins TRBV2 to TRBJ1-6; D is possibly TRBD1 (5 bases). CDR1 is SNHLY, CDR2 FYNNEI, per germline. The CDR3 length is 13 residues. CDR3 protein: CAGGGPTSRTLHF. CDR3 nucleotides: TGTGCGGGGGGAGGACCTACATCCAGAACCCTCCACTTT.

This rearrangement joins TRBV28 to TRBJ2-5; D is perhaps TRBD1 (5 bases). There are 13 residues in the CDR3. From germline, CDR1 is MDHEN and CDR2 SYDVKM. V lost 3 bases to trimming and J lost 4 bases, with 9 bases between them. The CDR3 is CASSFSQGETQYF. The CDR3 bases are TGTGCCAGCAGTTTTTCCCAGGGAGAGACCCAGTACTTC.

The chain employs TRBV5-1 and TRBJ2-2; 9 bases line up with TRBD1. The germline V gene has CDR1 SGHRS and CDR2 YFSETQ. Trimming took 4 bases from V and 6 from J; bases not matched to a gene: 7. CDR3 length equals 15 residues. CDR3 in DNA: TGCGCCAGCAGCGCACGACAGGGGGTCCCCGGGGAGCTGTTTTTT. It encodes CASSARQGVPGELFF. Complete variable domain (other parts from reference TRBV5-1 and TRBJ2-2): KAGVTQTPRYLIKTRGQQVTLSCSPISGHRSVSWYQQTPGQGLQFLFEYFSETQRNKGNFPGRFSGRQFSNSRSEMNVSTLELGDSALYLCASSARQGVPGELFFGEGSRLTVL.

The rearrangement joins TRBV2 to TRBJ1-5; 8 bases align to TRBD1. Germline-derived CDR1 and CDR2 are SNHLY and FYNNEI. CDR3 size: 14 residues. Germline trimming cut 0 bases from V and 6 bases from J; bases unmatched to any gene: 1. The CDR3 protein is CASSEAQGGQPQHF. Written as DNA, the CDR3 is TGTGCCAGCAGTGAAGCACAGGGGGGTCAGCCCCAGCATTTT.

The DNA of the CDR3 is TGTGCCTGGAGTAGCCGGGAGAGCTCCTACGAGCAGTACTTC. This translates into CAWSSRESSYEQYF. The chain joins TRBV30 to TRBJ2-7; D possibly corresponds to TRBD2 (6 bases). The V end was cut by 2 bases, the J end by 0 bases, with 11 bases between. This CDR3 has 14 amino acids. CDR1 is GTSNPN and CDR2 is SVGIG in the germline V gene (reference sequence). The entire variable domain, with the rest obtained from reference TRBV30 and TRBJ2-7, is as follows: SQTIHQWPATLVQPVGSPLSLECTVEGTSNPNLYWYRQAAGRGLQLLFYSVGIGQISSEVPQNLSASRPQDRQFILSSKKLLLSDSGFYLCAWSSRESSYEQYFGPGTRLTVT.

This chain uses TRBV5-6 with TRBJ2-1; TRBD1 aligns across 7 bases. This CDR3 is 15 amino acids long. Losses at the gene ends were 5 bases for V and 0 bases for J; bases not matched to a gene: 5. Germline V gives CDR1 SGHDT, CDR2 YYEEEE. In DNA, the CDR3 is TGTGCCAGCAGTAAGGACAGGAGCTCCTACAATGAGCAGTTCTTC. Its translation: CASSKDRSSYNEQFF.

V is TRBV6-1 and J is TRBJ2-1; 8 bases map to TRBD1. The germline gives CDR1 MNHNS, CDR2 SASEGT. The CDR3 spans 13 residues. Trimming cost V 4 bases and J 8 bases; bases outside gene matches: 4. CDR3 in amino acids: CASSVSQGDEQFF. As DNA, the CDR3 is TGTGCCAGCAGTGTGTCACAGGGGGATGAGCAGTTCTTC.

The chain couples TRBV27 to TRBJ2-1, with TRBD2 identical over 10 bases. The CDR3 totals 18 residues. Per germline, CDR1 MNHEY and CDR2 SMNVEV (reference sequence). V dropped 3 bases and J dropped 1; count of bases not matched to a gene: 9. The CDR3 DNA is TGTGCCAGCAGTTTGGGGGCTAGCGGGAGTTTTTCCTACAATGAGCAGTTCTTC. Amino acid sequence: CASSLGASGSFSYNEQFF.

V is TRBV9 and J is TRBJ2-7; TRBD2 matches 8 bases. This CDR3 spans 14 amino acids. The ends lost 0 bases at V and 3 bases at J; junction bases unmatched: 2. Looked up from germline, CDR1 is SGDLS and CDR2 is YYNGEE. The CDR3 loop is CASSVAAGGYEQYF. CDR3 DNA: TGTGCCAGCAGCGTAGCGGCGGGAGGCTACGAGCAGTACTTC.

This clone has more than one count but fewer than ten. V usage is TRBV6-1 and J usage is TRBJ2-7; TRBD1 matches 9 bases. The ends lost 4 bases at V and 2 bases at J; junction bases unmatched: 6. Germline loops: CDR1 MNHNS, CDR2 SASEGT. The CDR3 has 15 amino acids. The CDR3: CASSGGTGNAYEQYF. The CDR3 region has the DNA TGTGCCAGCAGTGGGGGGACAGGGAATGCCTACGAGCAGTACTTC.

The gene calls are TRBV9 and TRBJ1-3; a weak D match, TRBD1 (6 bases). CDR3 size: 15 residues. Germline lookup yields CDR1 SGDLS and CDR2 YYNGEE. V dropped 0 bases and J dropped 0 bases, with 7 bases sitting between them. This CDR3 is CASSVGGGSGNTIYF. As DNA, the CDR3 is TGTGCCAGCAGCGTAGGAGGGGGCTCTGGAAACACCATATATTTT.

The chain recombines TRBV7-6 with TRBJ1-1, with D hard to call. Germline V CDR1 and CDR2: SGHVS, FNYEAQ. Trimming pared 3 bases from V and 0 bases from J, leaving 8 bases between. CDR3 size: 14 residues. CDR3 in amino acids: CASSLNGMNTEAFF. The CDR3 DNA reads TGTGCCAGCAGCTTGAACGGGATGAACACTGAAGCTTTCTTT.

The V gene is TRBV6-5, the J gene TRBJ1-5; D perhaps matches TRBD1 (5 bases). V lost 5 bases and J 4 bases, leaving 9 bases between the germline ends. This CDR3 comprises 13 residues. The germline V gene encodes CDR1 MNHEY and CDR2 SVGAGI. CDR3 region: CASSGGGNQPQHF. CDR3 sequence (DNA): TGTGCCAGCAGTGGCGGGGGGAATCAGCCCCAGCATTTT.

J is TRBJ1-2 and V is TRBV6-1; 7 bases agree with TRBD1. The length of the CDR3 is 16 residues. Trimming at V came to 2 bases and at J to 0 bases, leaving 6 bases not matched to a gene. Germline V lookup: CDR1 MNHNS, CDR2 SASEGT. The DNA for the CDR3 is TGTGCCAGCAGTGAATTCGGACAGGTCTCTAACTATGGCTACACCTTC. Its protein is CASSEFGQVSNYGYTF.

Points on this clone: Its ends do not fully match the called genes, so a read error is possible. The genes are TRBV7-9 and TRBJ1-1, with D maybe TRBD1 (5 bases). CDR1 and CDR2 from the germline V gene are SEHNR and FQNEAQ (reference sequence). The CDR3 is 13 amino acids. The CDR3 bases are TGTTCCAGCACTCGGGGGGTCAATTCTGAAGCTTTCTTT. As protein: CSSTRGVNSEAFF.

The CDR3, as DNA: TGTGCCAGCAGCTCACGGGACGAGCAGTACTTC. Protein: CASSSRDEQYF. This chain joins TRBV5-4 and TRBJ2-7; no reliable D call. Germline loops: CDR1 SGHNT, CDR2 YYREEE (reference sequence). Trimming shortened V by 3 bases and J by 5 bases, and 6 bases separated the two germline ends. CDR3 length: 11 residues.

Comments on this clone: Germline and junction disagree at one end, which may indicate a read error. The chain joins TRBV7-9 to TRBJ2-3; D is undetermined. The CDR3 covers 13 residues. Germline-derived CDR1 and CDR2 are SEHNR and FQNEAQ (reference sequence). CDR3 in amino acids: CSSSLPSTDTQYF. In DNA form, the CDR3 reads TGTTCCAGCAGCTTACCATCCACAGATACGCAGTATTTT.

This chain joins TRBV5-1 and TRBJ2-7; TRBD1 aligns across 11 bases. The CDR3 runs to 15 residues. The germline gives CDR1 SGHRS, CDR2 YFSETQ. The ends lost 4 bases at V and 7 bases at J; junction bases unmatched: 10. The CDR3, as DNA: TGCGCCAGCAGCCGGGCAGGACAGGGGGCTTTAGAGCAGTACTTC. The encoded protein is CASSRAGQGALEQYF.

J is TRBJ1-1 and V is TRBV25-1, with 7 bases lining up with TRBD1. CDR1 and CDR2 (germline): MGHDK, SYGVNS. This CDR3 spans 15 amino acids. Losses at the gene ends were 5 bases for V and 1 base for J; bases not matched to a gene: 7. The CDR3 DNA sequence: TGTGCCAGCAGTCAACTCGGACAGGCGAACACTGAAGCTTTCTTT. Translation gives CASSQLGQANTEAFF.

This chain uses TRBV28 with TRBJ2-7, with 9 bases matching TRBD1. The germline CDR1 and CDR2 sequences are MDHEN and SYDVKM. This CDR3 is 14 amino acids long. J was trimmed by 4 bases and V by 3 bases; bases with no gene match: 4. CDR3 bases: TGTGCCAGCAGTTTCACAGGGGGCGGGTACGAGCAGTACTTC. As protein: CASSFTGGGYEQYF.